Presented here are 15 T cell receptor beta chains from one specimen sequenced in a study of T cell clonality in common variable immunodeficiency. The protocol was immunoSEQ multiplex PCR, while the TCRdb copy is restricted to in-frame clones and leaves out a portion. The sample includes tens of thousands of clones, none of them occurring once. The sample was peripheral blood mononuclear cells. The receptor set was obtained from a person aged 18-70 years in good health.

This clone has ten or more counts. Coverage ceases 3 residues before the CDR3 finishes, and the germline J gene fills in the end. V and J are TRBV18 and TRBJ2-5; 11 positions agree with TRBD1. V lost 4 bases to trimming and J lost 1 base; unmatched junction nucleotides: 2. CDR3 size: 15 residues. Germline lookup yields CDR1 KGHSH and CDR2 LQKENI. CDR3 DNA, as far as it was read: TGTGCCAGCTCACGGGGACAGGGGGGCCAAGAGACC. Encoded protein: CASSRGQGGQET. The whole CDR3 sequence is CASSRGQGGQETQYF.

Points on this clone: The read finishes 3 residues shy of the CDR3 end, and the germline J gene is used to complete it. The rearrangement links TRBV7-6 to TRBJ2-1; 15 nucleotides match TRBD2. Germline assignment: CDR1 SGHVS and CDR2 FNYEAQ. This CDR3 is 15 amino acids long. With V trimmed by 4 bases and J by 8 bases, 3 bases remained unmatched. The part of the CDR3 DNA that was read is TGTGCCAGCAGCTGGGGACTAGCGGGGGGCTATGAG. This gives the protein CASSWGLAGGYE. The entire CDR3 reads CASSWGLAGGYEQFF.

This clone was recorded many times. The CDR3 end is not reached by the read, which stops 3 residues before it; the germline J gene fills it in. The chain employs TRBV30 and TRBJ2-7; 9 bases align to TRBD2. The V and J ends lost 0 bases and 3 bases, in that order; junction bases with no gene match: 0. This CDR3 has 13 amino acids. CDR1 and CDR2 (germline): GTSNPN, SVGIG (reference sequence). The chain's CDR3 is CAWSVAGGYEQYF. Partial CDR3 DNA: TGTGCCTGGAGTGTAGCGGGAGGCTACGAG.

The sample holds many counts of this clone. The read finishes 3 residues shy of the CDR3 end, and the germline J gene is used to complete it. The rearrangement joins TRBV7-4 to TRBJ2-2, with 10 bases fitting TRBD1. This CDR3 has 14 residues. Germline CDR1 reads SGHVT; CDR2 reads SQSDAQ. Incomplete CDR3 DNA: TGTGCCAGCAGCCCGACAGGGGGCAGAGAAAAG. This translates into CASSPTGGREK. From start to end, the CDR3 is CASSPTGGREKLFF.

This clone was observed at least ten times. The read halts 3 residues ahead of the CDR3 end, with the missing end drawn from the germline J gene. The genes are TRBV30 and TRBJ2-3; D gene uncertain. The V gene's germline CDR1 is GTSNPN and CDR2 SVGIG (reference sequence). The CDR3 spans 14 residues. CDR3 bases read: TGTGCCTGGGGGCAGCTGAGGTACCAAGAGACG. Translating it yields CAWGQLRYQET. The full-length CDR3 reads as CAWGQLRYQETQYF.

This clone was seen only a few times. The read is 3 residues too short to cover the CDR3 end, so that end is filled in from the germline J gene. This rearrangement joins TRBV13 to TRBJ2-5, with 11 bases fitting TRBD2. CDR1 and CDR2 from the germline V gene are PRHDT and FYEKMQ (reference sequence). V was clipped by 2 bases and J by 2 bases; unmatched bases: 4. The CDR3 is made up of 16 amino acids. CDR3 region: CASSLLAGGAQETQYF. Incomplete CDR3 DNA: TGTGCCAGCAGCTTACTAGCGGGGGGCGCACAAGAGACC. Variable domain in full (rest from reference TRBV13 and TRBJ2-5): AAGVIQSPRHLIKEKRETATLKCYPIPRHDTVYWYQQGPGQDPQFLISFYEKMQSDKGSIPDRFSAQQFSDYHSELNMSSLELGDSALYFCASSLLAGGAQETQYFGPGTRLLVL.

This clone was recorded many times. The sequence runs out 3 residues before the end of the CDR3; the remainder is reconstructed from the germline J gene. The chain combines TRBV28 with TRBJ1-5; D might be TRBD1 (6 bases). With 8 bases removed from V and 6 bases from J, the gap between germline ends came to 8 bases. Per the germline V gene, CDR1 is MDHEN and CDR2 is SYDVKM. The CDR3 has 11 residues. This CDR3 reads CASGRGQPQHF. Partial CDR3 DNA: TGTGCCAGCGGCAGGGGTCAGCCC.

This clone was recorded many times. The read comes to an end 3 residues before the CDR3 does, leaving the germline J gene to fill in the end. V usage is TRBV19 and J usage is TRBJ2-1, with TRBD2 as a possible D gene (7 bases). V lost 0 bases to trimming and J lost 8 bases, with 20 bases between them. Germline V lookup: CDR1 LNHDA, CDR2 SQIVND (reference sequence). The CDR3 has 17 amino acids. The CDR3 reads CASSIDLGGLLGYEQFF. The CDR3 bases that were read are TGTGCCAGTAGTATAGATCTGGGGGGGCTCTTAGGTTATGAG. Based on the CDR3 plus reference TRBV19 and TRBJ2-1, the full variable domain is DGGITQSPKYLFRKEGQNVTLSCEQNLNHDAMYWYRQDPGQGLRLIYYSQIVNDFQKGDIAEGYSVSREKKESFPLTVTSAQKNPTAFYLCASSIDLGGLLGYEQFFGPGTRLTVL.

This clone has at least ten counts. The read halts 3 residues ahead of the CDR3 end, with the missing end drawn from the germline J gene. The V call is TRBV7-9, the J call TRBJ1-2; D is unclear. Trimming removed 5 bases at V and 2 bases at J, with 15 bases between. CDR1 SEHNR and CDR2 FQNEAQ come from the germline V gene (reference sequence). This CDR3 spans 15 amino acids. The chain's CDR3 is CASSPPVVTNYGYTF. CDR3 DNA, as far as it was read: TGTGCCAGCAGCCCCCCAGTGGTAACGAACTATGGC.

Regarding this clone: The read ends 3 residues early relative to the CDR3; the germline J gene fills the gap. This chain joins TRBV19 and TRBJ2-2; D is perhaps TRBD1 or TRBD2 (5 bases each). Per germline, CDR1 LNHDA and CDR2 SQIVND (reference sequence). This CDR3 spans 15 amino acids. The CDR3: CASSIGSSGANVLFF. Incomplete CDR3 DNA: TGTGCCAGTAGTATTGGGAGCTCTGGGGCCAACGTG.

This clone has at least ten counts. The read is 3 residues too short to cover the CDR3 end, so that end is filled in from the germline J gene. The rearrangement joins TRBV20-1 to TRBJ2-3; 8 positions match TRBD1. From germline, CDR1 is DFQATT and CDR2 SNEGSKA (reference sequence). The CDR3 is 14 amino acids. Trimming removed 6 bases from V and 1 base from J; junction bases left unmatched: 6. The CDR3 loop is CSAADRGGTDTQYF. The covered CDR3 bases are TGCAGTGCAGCCGACAGGGGTGGCACAGATACG.

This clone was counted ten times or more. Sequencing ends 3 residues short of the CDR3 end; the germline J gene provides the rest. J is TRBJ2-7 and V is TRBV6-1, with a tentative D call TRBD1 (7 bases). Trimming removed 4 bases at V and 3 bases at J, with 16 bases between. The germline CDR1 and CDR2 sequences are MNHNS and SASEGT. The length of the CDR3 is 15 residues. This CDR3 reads CASSGPGGNNYEQYF. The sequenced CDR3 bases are TGTGCCAGCAGTGGGCCAGGGGGGAACAACTACGAG.

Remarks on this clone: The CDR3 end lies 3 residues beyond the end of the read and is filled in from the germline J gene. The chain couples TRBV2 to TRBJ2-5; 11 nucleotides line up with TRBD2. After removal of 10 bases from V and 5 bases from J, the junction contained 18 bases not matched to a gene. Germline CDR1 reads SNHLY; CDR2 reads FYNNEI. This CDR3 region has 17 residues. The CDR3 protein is CAISALAGGSASETQYF. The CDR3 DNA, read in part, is TGTGCCATATCGGCTCTAGCGGGGGGCTCCGCCTCGGAGACC. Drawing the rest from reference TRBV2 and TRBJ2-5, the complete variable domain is EPEVTQTPSHQVTQMGQEVILRCVPISNHLYFYWYRQILGQKVEFLVSFYNNEISEKSEIFDDQFSVERPDGSNFTLKIRSTKLEDSAMYFCAISALAGGSASETQYFGPGTRLLVL.

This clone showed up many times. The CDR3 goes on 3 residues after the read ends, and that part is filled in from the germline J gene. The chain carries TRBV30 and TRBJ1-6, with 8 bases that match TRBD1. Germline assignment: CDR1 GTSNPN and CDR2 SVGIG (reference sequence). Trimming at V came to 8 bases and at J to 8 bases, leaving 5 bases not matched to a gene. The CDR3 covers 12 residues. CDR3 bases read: TGTGCCCGTGACAGGGGCGATTCACCC. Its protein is CARDRGDSP. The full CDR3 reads CARDRGDSPLHF.

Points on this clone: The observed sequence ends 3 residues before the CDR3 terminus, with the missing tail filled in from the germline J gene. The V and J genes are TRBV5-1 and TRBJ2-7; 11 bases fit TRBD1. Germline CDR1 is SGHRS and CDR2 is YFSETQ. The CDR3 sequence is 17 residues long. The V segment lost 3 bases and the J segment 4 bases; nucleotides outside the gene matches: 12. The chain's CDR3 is CASSSWTGTGGFYEQYF. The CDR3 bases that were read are TGCGCCAGCAGCTCGTGGACCGGGACAGGGGGTTTTTACGAG.